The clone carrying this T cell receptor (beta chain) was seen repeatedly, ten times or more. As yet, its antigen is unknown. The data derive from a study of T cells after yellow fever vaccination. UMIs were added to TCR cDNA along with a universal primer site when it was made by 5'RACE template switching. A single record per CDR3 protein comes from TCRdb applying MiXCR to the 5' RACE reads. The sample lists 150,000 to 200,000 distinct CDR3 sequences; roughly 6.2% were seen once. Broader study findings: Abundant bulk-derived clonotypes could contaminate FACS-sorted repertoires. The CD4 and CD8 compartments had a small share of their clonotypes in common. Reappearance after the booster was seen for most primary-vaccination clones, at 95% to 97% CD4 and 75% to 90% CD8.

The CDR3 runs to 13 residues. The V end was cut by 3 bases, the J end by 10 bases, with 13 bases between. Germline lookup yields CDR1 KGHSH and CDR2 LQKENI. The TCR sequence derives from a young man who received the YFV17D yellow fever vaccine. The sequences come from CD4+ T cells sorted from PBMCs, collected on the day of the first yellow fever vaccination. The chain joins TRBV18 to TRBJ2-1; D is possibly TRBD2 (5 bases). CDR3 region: CASSPRSPGEQFF. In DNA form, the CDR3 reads TGTGCCAGCTCACCTCGATCCCCGGGGGAGCAGTTCTTC.